This T cell receptor beta chain emerged from a study of T cell responses to AZD1222 COVID-19 vaccine. General study findings and limits: Unmutated variant regions reportedly attract nearly half of all spike-specific TCRs.

The CDR3 totals 13 residues. Trimming took 6 bases from V and 3 from J; bases not matched to a gene: 4. TCRdb keeps only in-frame clones here, not all; method: immunoSEQ multiplex PCR. The sample consists of roughly 72,000 clones, 85% of them appearing once. In the case of this clone: Its antigen is currently unknown.

The sequence came from an adult in good health. This specimen was peripheral blood, taken on day 0 of AZD1222 vaccination. V gene TRBV12-3 or TRBV12-4 combines with J gene TRBJ2-7, with 8 bases that match TRBD1. The DNA of the CDR3 is TGTGCCAGCAGAGGGACAGGAGACTACGAGCAGTACTTC. Translation gives CASRGTGDYEQYF.